This T cell receptor beta chain was identified during a study of cytomegalovirus exposure and HLA in healthy donors. Looking at the study overall: As an earlier analysis found, 150 million to 200 million T cells yielded about 120 million unique TCR beta sequences. Overall study findings and caveats: The study recorded 164 TCR beta chains that were cytomegalovirus-associated. The authors later found most CMV-associated TCR beta chains appeared HLA-restricted.

The study ran its PCR with 60 Vbeta and 13 Jbeta primers. The repertoire was sequenced with immunoSEQ multiplex PCR; TCRdb's copy has only in-frame clones and lacks some. The sample includes roughly 80,000 clones, 75% to 85% of them seen just once. For this clone: The antigen remains unidentified.

The receptor comes from a man aged 50-60 years in good health and CMV-seropositive. Material for sequencing was PBMCs.

CDR3 region: CAWSAKIGQGSYEQYF. The DNA of the CDR3 is TGTGCCTGGAGTGCGAAGATCGGACAGGGGTCCTACGAGCAGTACTTC. The rearrangement links TRBV30 to TRBJ2-5; 9 bases are a match to TRBD1. The better agreement between TRBJ2-7 and the DNA end casts doubt on the J call. Germline assignment: CDR1 GTSNPN and CDR2 SVGIG (reference sequence). The CDR3 is 16 amino acids.